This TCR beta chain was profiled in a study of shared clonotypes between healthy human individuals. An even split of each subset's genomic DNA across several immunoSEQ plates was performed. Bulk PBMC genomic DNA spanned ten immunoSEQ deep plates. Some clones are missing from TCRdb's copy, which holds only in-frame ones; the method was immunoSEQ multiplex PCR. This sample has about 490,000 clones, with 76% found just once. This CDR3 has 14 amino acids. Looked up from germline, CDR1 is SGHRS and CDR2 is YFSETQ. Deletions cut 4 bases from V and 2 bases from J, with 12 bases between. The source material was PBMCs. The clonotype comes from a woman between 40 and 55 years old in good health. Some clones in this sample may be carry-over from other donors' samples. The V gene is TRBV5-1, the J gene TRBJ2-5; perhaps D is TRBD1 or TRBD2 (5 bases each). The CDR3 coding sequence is TGCGCCAGCAGCCTCGGGACCCAACAAGAGACCCAGTACTTC. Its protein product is CASSLGTQQETQYF.